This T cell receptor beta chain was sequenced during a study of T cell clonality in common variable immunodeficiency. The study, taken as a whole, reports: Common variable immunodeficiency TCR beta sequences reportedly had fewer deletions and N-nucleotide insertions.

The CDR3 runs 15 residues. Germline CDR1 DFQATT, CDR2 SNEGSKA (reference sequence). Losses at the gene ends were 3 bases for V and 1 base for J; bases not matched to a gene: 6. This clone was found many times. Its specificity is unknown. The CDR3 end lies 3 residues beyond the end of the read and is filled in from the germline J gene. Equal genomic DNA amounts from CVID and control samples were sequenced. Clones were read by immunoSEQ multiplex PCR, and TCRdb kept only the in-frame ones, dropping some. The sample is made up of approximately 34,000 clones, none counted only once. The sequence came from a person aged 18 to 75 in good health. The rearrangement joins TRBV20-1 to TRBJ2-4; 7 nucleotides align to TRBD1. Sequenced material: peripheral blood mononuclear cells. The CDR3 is CSARHRGEAKNIQYF. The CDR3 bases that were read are TGCAGTGCTAGGCACAGGGGCGAGGCCAAAAACATT.